This T cell receptor (beta chain) was captured by sequencing in a study of Graves' ophthalmopathy and Graves' hyperthyroidism. Researchers took RNA transcripts and amplified TCR beta CDR3 regions from them. HTBI primers primed a first-round RT-PCR, and a second-round multiplex PCR followed. In TCRdb, the multiplex PCR reads were re-called with MiXCR into one record per CDR3 protein. The sample shows around 670,000 distinct CDR3 sequences, 40% of them seen only once. This clonotype has at least ten counts. V shed 5 bases and J shed 6 bases, with 13 bases lying between them. Germline values: CDR1 SEHNR, CDR2 FQNEAQ (reference sequence). The CDR3 extends over 13 amino acids.

The sequenced sample was peripheral blood. The chain employs TRBV7-9 and TRBJ1-2; D remains ambiguous. This receptor was identified in an adult man with Graves' ophthalmopathy. CDR3 in DNA: TGTGCCAGCAGCCCTGACGAAATAGATGGCTACACCTTC. Its translation: CASSPDEIDGYTF.